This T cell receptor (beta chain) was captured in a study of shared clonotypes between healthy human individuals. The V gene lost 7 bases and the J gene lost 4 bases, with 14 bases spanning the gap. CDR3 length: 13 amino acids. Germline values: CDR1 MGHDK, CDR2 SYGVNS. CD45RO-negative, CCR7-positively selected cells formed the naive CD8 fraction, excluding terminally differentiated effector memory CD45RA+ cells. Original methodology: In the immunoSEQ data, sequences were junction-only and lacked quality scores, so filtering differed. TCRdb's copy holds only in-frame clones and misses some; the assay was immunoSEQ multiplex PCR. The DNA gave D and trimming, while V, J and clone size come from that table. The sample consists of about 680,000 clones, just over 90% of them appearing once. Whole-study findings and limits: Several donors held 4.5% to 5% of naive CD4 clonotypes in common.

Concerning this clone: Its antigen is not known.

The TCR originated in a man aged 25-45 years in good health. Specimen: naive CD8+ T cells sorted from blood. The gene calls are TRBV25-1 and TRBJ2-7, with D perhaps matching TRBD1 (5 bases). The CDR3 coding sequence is TGTGCCAGCATTGGGGTAGGGGAATACGAGCAGTACTTC. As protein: CASIGVGEYEQYF.